The next 30 T cell receptor beta chains were all read from a single sample in a study of shared clonotypes between healthy human individuals. Only CD45RO-negative cells positively selected for CCR7 counted as naive CD8 cells, so terminally differentiated effector memory CD45RA+ cells were excluded. Some clones are missing from TCRdb's copy, which holds only in-frame ones; the method was immunoSEQ multiplex PCR. The data contain around 1.9 million clones, approximately 94% of them seen just once; the ten biggest clones take up over 1.5%. Material for sequencing was naive CD8+ T cells from PBMCs. The receptors stem from a man aged 18 to 30 in good health. Some clones in this sample may be carry-over from other donors' samples.

The rearrangement uses TRBV7-8 and TRBJ2-3, with 8 nucleotides matching TRBD2. The CDR3 spans 18 residues. The germline V gene encodes CDR1 SGHVS and CDR2 FQNEAQ. V shed 0 bases, J shed 2 bases, and the junction held 10 bases outside the gene matches. In DNA form, the CDR3 reads TGTGCCAGCAGCTTAGCGCCCCTGGCTAGCGGGCACACAGATACGCAGTATTTT. Residues: CASSLAPLASGHTDTQYF.

This rearrangement joins TRBV4-1 to TRBJ1-1; D gene ambiguous. Deletions cut 7 bases from V and 3 bases from J, with 12 bases between. The V gene's germline CDR1 is MGHRA and CDR2 YSYEKL. This CDR3 contains 13 residues. The CDR3 sequence is CASTPTGYTEAFF. As DNA, the CDR3 is TGCGCCAGCACCCCGACGGGTTACACTGAAGCTTTCTTT.

This clone was recorded a few times. J is TRBJ2-1 and V is TRBV10-1; D gene unclear. The CDR3 covers 16 residues. Germline V gene data show CDR1 as WNHNN and CDR2 as SYGVQD (reference sequence). Trimming left V 0 bases short and J 6 bases short, with 15 bases between. The DNA for the CDR3 is TGCGCCAGCAGTGAGTCGGTCAGCAGCAAGATCAATGAGCAGTTCTTC. Protein sequence: CASSESVSSKINEQFF.

The rearrangement links TRBV7-9 to TRBJ2-1; possibly TRBD2 for D (6 bases). Deletions cut 4 bases from V and 5 bases from J, with 15 bases between. Germline-derived CDR1 and CDR2 are SEHNR and FQNEAQ (reference sequence). The CDR3 contains 15 residues. The CDR3 coding sequence is TGTGCCAGCAGCTCAAGGGACTCCATGGACAATGAGCAGTTCTTC. Its protein is CASSSRDSMDNEQFF.

V is TRBV29-1 and J is TRBJ2-1; 11 bases fit TRBD2. Looked up from germline, CDR1 is SQVTM and CDR2 is ANQGSEA. The CDR3 consists of 15 residues. The junction had 8 bases not matched to a gene; V was cut back by 3 bases and J by 7 bases. The CDR3 is CSVEGRTSGLNEQFF. CDR3 nucleotides: TGCAGCGTTGAGGGGCGGACTAGCGGGCTGAATGAGCAGTTCTTC.

About this clone: Other DNA sequences in the sample encode the same CDR3. The CDR3 DNA follows: TGCGCCAGCAGCTTAGGGACAGCAATCTATGGCTACACCTTC. Protein sequence: CASSLGTAIYGYTF. The V gene is TRBV5-1, the J gene TRBJ1-2; TRBD1 matches at 7 bases. J lost 4 bases, V lost 2 bases, and 5 bases had no gene match. Germline CDR1 is SGHRS and CDR2 is YFSETQ. The CDR3 has 14 amino acids.

The rearrangement joins TRBV11-3 to TRBJ2-3; a weak D match, TRBD1 (6 bases). The CDR3 runs 14 residues. Deletions cut 5 bases from V and 0 bases from J, with 9 bases between. From germline, CDR1 is SGHNT and CDR2 YENEEA. The CDR3 region has the DNA TGTGCCAGCAGCAGCACAGGGAGCACAGATACGCAGTATTTT. Protein product: CASSSTGSTDTQYF.

V gene TRBV19 combines with J gene TRBJ2-1, with TRBD2 matching over 10 bases. The V gene end was trimmed by 7 bases and the J gene end by 7 bases; junction bases not matched to a gene: 10. From germline, CDR1 is LNHDA and CDR2 SQIVND (reference sequence). The CDR3 spans 15 residues. The CDR3 DNA follows: TGTGCCAGTACTATCGCTAGCGGGAGTGGGAATGAGCAGTTCTTC. Amino acid sequence: CASTIASGSGNEQFF.

Concerning this clone itself: The sample contains more than one DNA sequence encoding this CDR3. The V and J genes are TRBV7-6 and TRBJ2-7; the match to TRBD2 covers 10 bases. CDR3 size: 14 residues. V dropped 4 bases and J dropped 3; count of bases not matched to a gene: 3. Germline lookup yields CDR1 SGHVS and CDR2 FNYEAQ. This CDR3 reads CASSSGLADYEQYF. The CDR3 DNA sequence: TGTGCCAGCAGCTCAGGACTAGCGGACTACGAGCAGTACTTC.

The chain couples TRBV10-3 to TRBJ2-7; D not certain. Trimming took off 0 bases at V and 3 bases at J, with 12 bases between the two ends. CDR1 and CDR2 from the germline V gene are ENHRY and SYGVKD. The CDR3 totals 15 residues. The DNA for the CDR3 is TGTGCCATCAGTGAGTCACACCAATCTAACTACGAGCAGTACTTC. Amino acid sequence: CAISESHQSNYEQYF.

V usage is TRBV10-3 and J usage is TRBJ2-3; D possibly corresponds to TRBD1 (6 bases). Trimming took 6 bases from V and 2 from J, leaving 12 bases between them. The CDR3 extends over 14 amino acids. CDR1 is ENHRY, CDR2 SYGVKD, per germline. CDR3 amino acids: CAIRDRGYTDTQYF. CDR3 DNA: TGTGCCATCAGGGACAGAGGTTACACAGATACGCAGTATTTT.

Turning to this clone: Additional DNA sequences in this sample encode the identical CDR3. The rearrangement joins TRBV7-2 to TRBJ2-7; 8 bases line up with TRBD1. J lost 3 bases, V lost 3 bases, and 1 base had no gene match. The CDR3 totals 13 residues. CDR1 and CDR2 from the germline V gene are SGHTA and FQGNSA. CDR3 in DNA: TGTGCCAGCAGCTTGGACAGGGTCTACGAGCAGTACTTC. Its translation: CASSLDRVYEQYF.

The rearrangement links TRBV7-8 to TRBJ2-7; perhaps TRBD1 as D (6 bases). The germline gives CDR1 SGHVS, CDR2 FQNEAQ. The CDR3 runs to 15 residues. V lost 5 bases, J lost 2 bases, and 16 bases lay in between. CDR3 sequence: CASSRPTGLTYEQYF. CDR3 bases: TGTGCCAGCAGCCGCCCGACAGGCCTGACCTACGAGCAGTACTTC.

The rearrangement joins TRBV27 to TRBJ1-4; 10 bases fit TRBD1. CDR3 length: 16 residues. Germline loops: CDR1 MNHEY, CDR2 SMNVEV (reference sequence). V lost 4 bases and J lost 8; bases outside the gene matches: 10. The CDR3 sequence is CASSSRDRGTGEKLFF. DNA for the CDR3: TGTGCCAGCAGTTCCCGGGACAGGGGAACGGGGGAAAAACTGTTTTTT.

This clone appeared a few times. The chain employs TRBV4-3 and TRBJ1-1; D gene uncertain. With 0 bases removed from V and 4 bases from J, the gap between germline ends came to 9 bases. The CDR3 loop spans 14 amino acids. Germline V gene data show CDR1 as LGHNA and CDR2 as YSLEER. The CDR3 region has the DNA TGCGCCAGCAGCCAAGAGGGCTCAGGCACTGAAGCTTTCTTT. Residues: CASSQEGSGTEAFF.

The rearrangement uses TRBV9 and TRBJ2-1, with 13 bases lining up with TRBD2. Losses at the gene ends were 4 bases for V and 0 bases for J; bases not matched to a gene: 10. The CDR3 is 19 amino acids. Germline V CDR1 and CDR2: SGDLS, YYNGEE. Written as DNA, the CDR3 is TGTGCCAGCAGCAGGGGACTAGCGGGGATTTTCAGCTCCTACAATGAGCAGTTCTTC. Translation: CASSRGLAGIFSSYNEQFF. Full variable domain (missing parts from reference TRBV9 and TRBJ2-1): DSGVTQTPKHLITATGQRVTLRCSPRSGDLSVYWYQQSLDQGLQFLIQYYNGEERAKGNILERFSAQQFPDLHSELNLSSLELGDSALYFCASSRGLAGIFSSYNEQFFGPGTRLTVL.

The chain employs TRBV27 and TRBJ2-5; no clear D. Deletions cut 5 bases from V and 5 bases from J, with 15 bases between. Germline CDR1 is MNHEY and CDR2 is SMNVEV (reference sequence). There are 14 residues in the CDR3. The CDR3 coding sequence is TGTGCCAGCAGTCTAGTTAGTACTTTGGAGACCCAGTACTTC. It codes for CASSLVSTLETQYF.

Points on this clone: The same CDR3 arises from other DNA sequences in this sample as well. This chain connects TRBV13 to TRBJ2-5; D not resolved. Deletions cut 4 bases from V and 0 bases from J, with 9 bases between. Per the germline V gene, CDR1 is PRHDT and CDR2 is FYEKMQ (reference sequence). There are 14 residues in the CDR3. CDR3 region: CASSSTENQETQYF. CDR3 nucleotides: TGTGCCAGCAGCTCCACAGAGAACCAAGAGACCCAGTACTTC.

The count of this clone is one. This sample includes further DNA sequences coding for the same CDR3. This chain joins TRBV7-9 and TRBJ2-7; D might be TRBD1 or TRBD2, each matching 5 bases. Trimming stripped 1 base from V and 2 bases from J, with 9 bases between. The CDR3 contains 14 residues. The germline V gene has CDR1 SEHNR and CDR2 FQNEAQ (reference sequence). CDR3 protein: CASSLGGTTYEQYF. The CDR3 nucleotides are TGTGCCAGCAGCTTAGGAGGGACGACCTACGAGCAGTACTTC.

The rearrangement joins TRBV7-9 to TRBJ1-1; D call uncertain. CDR3 length equals 14 residues. The germline V gene encodes CDR1 SEHNR and CDR2 FQNEAQ (reference sequence). V lost 1 base to trimming and J lost 6 bases, with 12 bases between them. CDR3: CASSLDGMGSEAFF. CDR3 nucleotides: TGTGCCAGCAGCTTAGATGGTATGGGCTCTGAAGCTTTCTTT. Together with reference TRBV7-9 and TRBJ1-1, the CDR3 gives the full variable domain: DTGVSQNPRHKITKRGQNVTFRCDPISEHNRLYWYRQTLGQGPEFLTYFQNEAQLEKSRLLSDRFSAERPKGSFSTLEIQRTEQGDSAMYLCASSLDGMGSEAFFGQGTRLTVV.

Only one count was recorded for this clone. The chain employs TRBV10-3 and TRBJ2-1; the match to TRBD2 covers 11 bases. Trimming at V came to 0 bases and at J to 4 bases, leaving 2 bases not matched to a gene. Germline values: CDR1 ENHRY, CDR2 SYGVKD. The CDR3 totals 16 residues. CDR3 bases: TGTGCCATCAGTGAGTCGGCTAGCGGGAGGTACAATGAGCAGTTCTTC. Its translation: CAISESASGRYNEQFF.

CDR3 nucleotides: TGTGCCATCAGTGAGCTCGGAACCTACAATGAGCAGTTCTTC. Amino acid sequence: CAISELGTYNEQFF. The chain joins TRBV10-3 to TRBJ2-1; no firm D call. The CDR3 loop spans 14 amino acids. V gave up 2 bases and J gave up 2 bases, with 7 bases separating them. CDR1 and CDR2 from the germline V gene are ENHRY and SYGVKD.

A single count supports this clone. This specimen includes other DNA sequences encoding the same CDR3. The chain recombines TRBV27 with TRBJ2-7; D gene ambiguous. Germline V gene sequence: CDR1 MNHEY, CDR2 SMNVEV (reference sequence). The V and J ends lost 5 bases and 1 base respectively, with 6 bases between them. This CDR3 is 12 amino acids long. CDR3 sequence: CASSPSSYEQYF. CDR3 DNA sequence: TGTGCCAGCAGTCCCTCGTCCTACGAGCAGTACTTC.

Regarding this clone: This specimen includes other DNA sequences encoding the same CDR3. V usage is TRBV28 and J usage is TRBJ2-1, with D tentatively TRBD2 (5 bases). This CDR3 is 13 amino acids long. Trimming cost V 5 bases and J 3 bases, with 8 bases left between them. Germline CDR1 and CDR2: MDHEN and SYDVKM. The CDR3 bases are TGTGCCAGCAGTGTCACTAGCTACAATGAGCAGTTCTTC. Its translation: CASSVTSYNEQFF.

Worth noting for this clone: In the same sample, other DNA sequences code for this CDR3. The chain recombines TRBV28 with TRBJ2-7, with TRBD2 matching over 8 bases. The CDR3 totals 15 residues. The V gene end was trimmed by 1 base and the J gene end by 0 bases; junction bases not matched to a gene: 2. CDR1 is MDHEN, CDR2 SYDVKM, per germline. In nucleotides, the CDR3 is TGTGCCAGCAGTTTATCGGGGGGGCCCTCCTACGAGCAGTACTTC. Translated: CASSLSGGPSYEQYF.

About this clone itself: Distinct nucleotide sequences in the sample also encode this CDR3. The rearrangement uses TRBV7-8 and TRBJ2-5; 7 nucleotides match TRBD1. V shed 4 bases, J shed 13 bases, and the junction held 15 bases outside the gene matches. This CDR3 has 14 amino acids. Germline values: CDR1 SGHVS, CDR2 FQNEAQ. CDR3 sequence: CASSSEDRPPWGYF. CDR3 sequence (DNA): TGTGCCAGCAGCTCCGAGGACAGGCCACCTTGGGGGTACTTC.

This clone was seen a handful of times. CDR3: CASSFGSGARSSAQHF. The CDR3 DNA reads TGTGCCAGCAGTTTTGGTTCGGGGGCCCGGTCCTCGGCCCAGCATTTT. This chain uses TRBV28 with TRBJ1-5; tentative D call: TRBD1 (6 bases). The V and J ends lost 3 bases and 11 bases respectively, with 23 bases between them. Germline V gives CDR1 MDHEN, CDR2 SYDVKM. CDR3 length: 16 amino acids.

The J gene is TRBJ1-2, the V gene TRBV5-1; 9 bases are shared with TRBD1. The CDR3 loop spans 14 amino acids. Trimming at V came to 4 bases and at J to 5 bases, leaving 6 bases not matched to a gene. Germline V lookup: CDR1 SGHRS, CDR2 YFSETQ. CDR3 region: CASSKGQGYYGYTF. In DNA form, the CDR3 reads TGCGCCAGCAGCAAGGGACAGGGCTATTATGGCTACACCTTC.

This clone was observed once. This chain uses TRBV4-1 with TRBJ1-2; weak D call: TRBD1 (5 bases). There are 12 residues in the CDR3. The ends were cut back, 11 bases at V and 5 bases at J, with 15 bases in the middle. Per germline, CDR1 MGHRA and CDR2 YSYEKL. The CDR3 sequence: CAAGTAHYGYTF. CDR3 DNA: TGCGCCGCCGGGACGGCGCATTATGGCTACACCTTC.

The rearrangement uses TRBV5-1 and TRBJ1-1, with 8 bases identical to TRBD1. The CDR3 extends over 14 amino acids. V lost 0 bases, J lost 6 bases, and 4 bases stayed unmatched. Germline V CDR1 and CDR2: SGHRS, YFSETQ. The CDR3 loop is CASSLATGGSEAFF. CDR3 in DNA: TGCGCCAGCAGCTTGGCCACAGGGGGGTCTGAAGCTTTCTTT.